Shown below are 8 T cell receptor beta chains from a single sample sequenced in a study of cytomegalovirus exposure and HLA in healthy donors. Method: immunoSEQ multiplex PCR; TCRdb's copy keeps in-frame clones and lacks some. Of about 140,000 clones in the sample, 80% to 90% were seen once. The specimen sequenced was PBMCs. Every receptor here comes from a woman aged 18-29 years in good health and CMV-seropositive.

Only one count was recorded for this clone. V gene TRBV6-1 combines with J gene TRBJ2-2; D possibly corresponds to TRBD2 (5 bases). V was clipped by 2 bases and J by 4 bases, with 11 bases between them. The CDR3 is made up of 15 amino acids. Germline V CDR1 and CDR2: MNHNS, SASEGT. The CDR3 spells CASSEWSGRTGELFF. The DNA for the CDR3 is TGTGCCAGCAGTGAATGGAGCGGCCGCACCGGGGAGCTGTTTTTT.

V and J are TRBV7-2 and TRBJ2-3, with 7 bases aligning to TRBD2. CDR3 length: 16 amino acids. Per germline, CDR1 SGHTA and CDR2 FQGNSA. Unmatched junction bases numbered 6, after V lost 0 bases and J lost 3 bases. CDR3: CASSLAPAGTTDTQYF. CDR3 nucleotide sequence: TGTGCCAGCAGCTTAGCCCCAGCGGGAACGACAGATACGCAGTATTTT.

This CDR3 is CASSMKRQGNTEAFF. CDR3 coding DNA: TGTGCCAGTAGTATGAAGAGGCAGGGGAACACTGAAGCTTTCTTT. The gene calls are TRBV19 and TRBJ1-1, with a possible D match to TRBD1 (5 bases). Deletions cut 3 bases from V and 1 base from J, with 12 bases between. The CDR3 has 15 amino acids. From germline, CDR1 is LNHDA and CDR2 SQIVND (reference sequence).

This clone was seen a handful of times. This sequence joins TRBV28 and TRBJ1-6; the D is unclear. V was shortened by 6 bases and J by 5 bases, with 5 bases between the two germline ends. The CDR3 extends over 12 amino acids. Germline V gene lookup returns CDR1 MDHEN and CDR2 SYDVKM. The CDR3 region is CASRRDNSPLHF. CDR3 in DNA: TGTGCCAGCAGACGGGATAATTCACCCCTCCACTTT.

The J gene is TRBJ1-6, the V gene TRBV2, with TRBD1 as a possible D gene (5 bases). The CDR3 consists of 14 residues. Looked up from germline, CDR1 is SNHLY and CDR2 is FYNNEI. Trimming took 4 bases from V and 2 from J, leaving 6 bases between them. The CDR3 DNA reads TGTGCCAGCAGTGCGACAGCCTATAATTCACCCCTCCACTTT. It encodes CASSATAYNSPLHF.

This rearrangement joins TRBV27 to TRBJ2-3; D is perhaps TRBD2 (6 bases). Trimming removed 5 bases at V and 2 bases at J, with 14 bases between. The CDR3 loop spans 15 amino acids. Germline CDR1 is MNHEY and CDR2 is SMNVEV (reference sequence). The CDR3 spells CASSKTGTPTDTQYF. The CDR3 nucleotides are TGTGCCAGCAGTAAAACCGGGACTCCCACAGATACGCAGTATTTT.

The chain has TRBV5-1 and TRBJ2-1, with 15 bases fitting TRBD2. CDR1 SGHRS and CDR2 YFSETQ come from the germline V gene. The trim removed 3 bases at V and 5 bases at J, leaving 6 bases unmatched. The CDR3 is 17 amino acids. CDR3 sequence: CASSSPGTSGRNNEQFF. In DNA form, the CDR3 reads TGCGCCAGCAGCTCACCCGGGACTAGCGGGAGGAACAATGAGCAGTTCTTC.

The gene calls are TRBV19 and TRBJ2-1; TRBD2 agrees at 7 bases. The germline gives CDR1 LNHDA, CDR2 SQIVND (reference sequence). This CDR3 comprises 18 residues. V was clipped by 9 bases and J by 9 bases; unmatched bases: 26. This CDR3 reads CASRVATTSTLSLSEQFF. The CDR3 DNA is TGTGCCAGCAGAGTTGCCACGACTAGCACCCTGTCTCTAAGTGAGCAGTTCTTC.